These 10 T cell receptor beta chains originate from one sample sequenced in a study of CD8 T cells in ankylosing spondylitis. TCRdb re-called the 5' RACE reads through MiXCR, storing one row per CDR3 protein. Found here are approximately 440,000 distinct CDR3 sequences, roughly 17% of them singletons; the top ten hold 0.95% to 1.1%. No antigens are known for them. Overall study findings and caveats: Made up of 7 to 9 highly homologous variants, a TCR beta motif appeared characteristic of ankylosing spondylitis blood.

The material sequenced was blood, either unsorted or a sorted T cell fraction (not recorded which). Source of these receptors: a male donor with ankylosing spondylitis.

This clonotype was observed a few times. V and J are TRBV4-2 and TRBJ2-7, with TRBD2 matching 10 bases. The CDR3 is 21 amino acids. J lost 4 bases, V lost 1 base, and 22 bases had no gene match. CDR1 LGHNA and CDR2 YNFKEQ come from the germline V gene. In nucleotides, the CDR3 is TGTGCCAGCAGCCAAGTCCGAGCGGGAGGGACCGTAAGACATCTGACATACGAGCAGTACTTC. Its translation: CASSQVRAGGTVRHLTYEQYF.

The chain has TRBV18 and TRBJ1-1; a possible D gene is TRBD1 (5 bases). The germline V gene encodes CDR1 KGHSH and CDR2 LQKENI. The V gene lost 0 bases and the J gene lost 1 base, with 12 bases spanning the gap. The CDR3 has 16 residues. In DNA, the CDR3 is TGTGCCAGCTCACCACCGGGGCGAGCTGGGAACACTGAAGCTTTCTTT. This sequence encodes CASSPPGRAGNTEAFF.

Points on this clonotype: A much larger clone sits a single nucleotide away, making a read error possible. CDR3 DNA: TGTGCCAGCAATAGCAGGAGTAAGTCTGATACGCAGTATTTT. It translates to CASNSRSKSDTQYF. The chain carries TRBV12-3 or TRBV12-4 and TRBJ2-3; no clear D. V lost 7 bases to trimming and J lost 6 bases, with 17 bases between them. The CDR3 covers 14 residues.

The V gene is TRBV10-3, the J gene TRBJ2-6; D possibly corresponds to TRBD1 (5 bases). The germline CDR1 and CDR2 sequences are ENHRY and SYGVKD. V dropped 5 bases and J dropped 3 bases, with 8 bases sitting between them. This CDR3 is built from 14 residues. The CDR3 is CAISSRDGANVLTF. In DNA, the CDR3 is TGTGCCATCAGTTCCAGGGATGGGGCCAACGTCCTGACTTTC.

The chain recombines TRBV11-1 with TRBJ1-6; 11 nucleotides line up with TRBD1. CDR3 length: 15 amino acids. Looked up from germline, CDR1 is SGHAT and CDR2 is FQDESV (reference sequence). V trimming: 2 bases; J trimming: 9 bases; junction bases outside the gene matches: 3. The CDR3 DNA follows: TGTGCCAGCAGCTTACGAGGGACAGGGGGTTCACCCCTCCACTTT. It codes for CASSLRGTGGSPLHF.

Only a few counts were recorded for this clonotype. The chain links TRBV2 to TRBJ2-3, with D perhaps assigned TRBD1 or TRBD2 (5 bases each). This CDR3 contains 16 residues. V gave up 3 bases and J gave up 3 bases, with 16 bases separating them. In germline, CDR1 is SNHLY, CDR2 FYNNEI. As DNA, the CDR3 is TGTGCCAGCAGTGATACAGGAGGTGTCAGGACAGATACGCAGTATTTT. It is translated as CASSDTGGVRTDTQYF.

J is TRBJ2-1 and V is TRBV5-6; 7 nucleotides match TRBD2. V lost 3 bases to trimming and J lost 5 bases; unmatched junction nucleotides: 11. The CDR3 length is 16 residues. Germline CDR1 reads SGHDT; CDR2 reads YYEEEE. This chain's CDR3 is CASSSYSGVVHNEQFF. CDR3 bases: TGTGCCAGCAGCTCATACAGCGGGGTAGTGCACAATGAGCAGTTCTTC.

In its sample, this clonotype was seen a few times. CDR3 nucleotides: TGCAGTGCTAGCCTAGCCGACCAGACCCAGTACTTC. Its protein product is CSASLADQTQYF. The gene calls are TRBV20-1 and TRBJ2-5; TRBD2 might be the D (5 bases). There are 12 residues in the CDR3. V was pared by 3 bases and J by 6 bases, with 11 bases between. In germline, CDR1 is DFQATT, CDR2 SNEGSKA (reference sequence).

This clonotype has only one observation. The J gene is TRBJ1-1, the V gene TRBV2; D unclear. Trimming removed 7 bases from V and 2 bases from J, with 8 bases in between. The CDR3 consists of 12 residues. Germline CDR1 SNHLY, CDR2 FYNNEI. The CDR3 region is CASIGFNTEAFF. As DNA, the CDR3 is TGTGCCAGCATTGGGTTTAACACTGAAGCTTTCTTT. The whole variable domain, filled in from reference TRBV2 and TRBJ1-1, reads EPEVTQTPSHQVTQMGQEVILRCVPISNHLYFYWYRQILGQKVEFLVSFYNNEISEKSEIFDDQFSVERPDGSNFTLKIRSTKLEDSAMYFCASIGFNTEAFFGQGTRLTVV.

The table lists this clonotype with a few counts. The CDR3 nucleotides are TGTGCCTGGAGCAAAGGCGGGAGCTCCTACAATGAGCAGTTCTTC. Its translation is CAWSKGGSSYNEQFF. The rearrangement links TRBV30 to TRBJ2-1; 7 bases match TRBD2. The CDR3 totals 15 residues. Germline-derived CDR1 and CDR2 are GTSNPN and SVGIG (reference sequence). V dropped 3 bases and J dropped 0; count of bases not matched to a gene: 5.